By share of the sample, the clone carrying this T cell receptor (beta chain) is medium-sized. This specimen comes from a study of CD8 T cells in ankylosing spondylitis. Germline V gene data show CDR1 as ENHRY and CDR2 as SYGVKD. Trimming took off 6 bases at V and 3 bases at J, with 16 bases between the two ends. The CDR3 extends over 15 amino acids. One entry per CDR3 protein, called by TCRdb with MiXCR from the 5' RACE reads. In the table there are approximately 92,000 distinct CDR3 sequences, around 10% of which are singletons. V and J are TRBV10-3 and TRBJ2-3, with D possibly being TRBD1 (5 bases). Sequenced: blood, either unsorted or a sorted T cell fraction (not recorded which). The sequence came from a male donor with ankylosing spondylitis or in good health (not recorded which). The CDR3 region is CAIRGLTASTDTQYF. The CDR3 DNA sequence: TGTGCCATCAGGGGGCTAACGGCTAGTACAGATACGCAGTATTTT.